This TCR beta chain was found in a study of blood T cell repertoires in COVID-19. On the study more broadly: The study drew acute and convalescent COVID-19 samples from the United States, Italy and Spain.

This clone was counted a few times. In the authors' methods: From reference gene primer amplification, estimates of nucleated cell counts were derived. Clones were read by immunoSEQ multiplex PCR, and TCRdb kept only the in-frame ones, dropping some. D and trimming were read from the DNA, whereas the V and J calls and clone size are those reported in that table. The table includes 190,000 or so clones, around 90% detected once. This CDR3 is 13 amino acids long. Germline-derived CDR1 and CDR2 are MDHEN and SYDVKM. The V end was cut by 5 bases, the J end by 1 base, with 8 bases between. The chain joins TRBV28 to TRBJ1-1; no clear D gene. The sample comprised peripheral blood. The sequence was collected from a man aged 40-49 years with active or convalescent COVID-19. CDR3 region: CASSTRGNTEAFF. The CDR3 DNA follows: TGTGCCAGCAGTACTAGAGGGAACACTGAAGCTTTCTTT.